The 24 T cell receptor beta chains reported below all come from one sample, sequenced in a study of beta chain features in type 1 diabetes. These receptors' antigens are unknown. Points from the study as a whole: All four CD4+ subsets of Type 1 diabetes patients contained TCRB CDR3s that were moderately but significantly shorter.

Investigators reverse transcribed all isolated RNA, so they sequenced expressed TCRB transcripts. TCRdb keeps only in-frame clones here, not all; method: immunoSEQ multiplex PCR. The sample holds about 260,000 clones, roughly 22% seen once. Sequencing was carried out using naive CD4+ T cells from blood. These receptors all stem from a woman in her thirties or forties with type 1 diabetes.

This clone was recorded once. The genes are TRBV7-9 and TRBJ1-1; no clear D gene. From germline, CDR1 is SEHNR and CDR2 FQNEAQ (reference sequence). V was trimmed by 1 base and J by 5 bases, leaving 11 bases between them. This CDR3 has 14 amino acids. The CDR3 bases are TGTGCCAGCAGCTTAGGGGTTCAGGTTACTGAAGCTTTCTTT. As protein: CASSLGVQVTEAFF.

This clone was observed a few times. The rearrangement uses TRBV4-2 and TRBJ2-1; D gene ambiguous. The CDR3 extends over 16 amino acids. The germline CDR1 and CDR2 sequences are LGHNA and YNFKEQ. V was cut by 0 bases and J by 0 bases, with 9 bases left in between. DNA of the CDR3: TGTGCCAGCAGCCAAGACTACAGCAGCTCCTACAATGAGCAGTTCTTC. It translates to CASSQDYSSSYNEQFF.

The CDR3 DNA reads as TGTGCCAGTAGTAGAGGCTCTGGGGCCAACGTCCTGACTTTC. Its protein product is CASSRGSGANVLTF. The chain joins TRBV19 to TRBJ2-6; no clear D gene. Trimming cost V 4 bases and J 0 bases, with 4 bases left between them. Germline V gives CDR1 LNHDA, CDR2 SQIVND (reference sequence). CDR3 length: 14 amino acids.

This clone was counted a few times. The genes are TRBV30 and TRBJ2-5; 12 bases fit TRBD2. Germline CDR1 is GTSNPN and CDR2 is SVGIG (reference sequence). With 3 bases clipped from V and 1 base from J, the junction kept 3 bases outside the gene matches. The CDR3 totals 15 residues. This CDR3 is CAWRGLAGLQETQYF. In DNA, the CDR3 is TGTGCCTGGAGGGGACTAGCGGGCCTCCAAGAGACCCAGTACTTC.

This clone was seen a few times. The chain couples TRBV10-3 to TRBJ2-5; 7 nucleotides agree with TRBD2. Trimming removed 11 bases from V and 5 bases from J; junction bases left unmatched: 14. The length of the CDR3 is 14 residues. Germline CDR1 ENHRY, CDR2 SYGVKD. The CDR3 coding sequence is TGTGCCTCCAGCGCGGGAGCGTTGGGTGAGACCCAGTACTTC. Translating gives CASSAGALGETQYF.

This clone was seen a handful of times. V and J are TRBV27 and TRBJ2-5, with D perhaps TRBD2 (6 bases). Trimming cost V 6 bases and J 3 bases, with 11 bases left between them. CDR1 and CDR2 (germline): MNHEY, SMNVEV (reference sequence). The CDR3 has 13 residues. The CDR3 spells CASSRDFEETQYF. For the CDR3, the DNA is TGTGCCAGCAGCCGGGACTTTGAAGAGACCCAGTACTTC.

This chain uses TRBV4-3 with TRBJ1-5; TRBD1 is a possible D gene (6 bases). V lost 5 bases and J 0 bases, leaving 8 bases between the germline ends. Per the germline V gene, CDR1 is LGHNA and CDR2 is YSLEER. The CDR3 runs 14 residues. Written as DNA, the CDR3 is TGCGCCAGCAGCTACAGGGTTAGCAATCAGCCCCAGCATTTT. It encodes CASSYRVSNQPQHF.

The count of this clone is one. The chain is built from TRBV10-3 and TRBJ1-3; D is undetermined. CDR3 length equals 13 residues. The germline V and J ends were trimmed by 9 bases and 4 bases, with 13 bases remaining between them. Per germline, CDR1 ENHRY and CDR2 SYGVKD. CDR3 in amino acids: CAIGGTTGNTIYF. CDR3 coding DNA: TGTGCCATTGGAGGTACGACAGGAAACACCATATATTTT.

This clone appeared a few times. The rearrangement joins TRBV4-3 to TRBJ2-2, with TRBD2 matching over 10 bases. Germline-derived CDR1 and CDR2 are LGHNA and YSLEER. J gave up 2 bases and V 1 base, and 7 bases lay outside the gene matches. The CDR3 is made up of 18 amino acids. CDR3 DNA: TGCGCCAGCAGCCAAGGTCCTAGCGGGAGTGTCAACACCGGGGAGCTGTTTTTT. As protein: CASSQGPSGSVNTGELFF.

This CDR3 reads CASSQHRGRGTSAEAFF. In DNA, the CDR3 is TGTGCCAGCAGCCAACACCGCGGCCGGGGGACTTCGGCTGAAGCTTTCTTT. The chain has TRBV9 and TRBJ1-1; TRBD1 is a possible D gene (5 bases). Trimming removed 4 bases at V and 6 bases at J, with 25 bases between. Germline lookup yields CDR1 SGDLS and CDR2 YYNGEE. This CDR3 has 17 amino acids.

The rearrangement links TRBV7-3 to TRBJ2-3; 13 nucleotides align to TRBD2. Germline trimming cut 5 bases from V and 3 bases from J; bases unmatched to any gene: 8. Germline values: CDR1 SGHTA, CDR2 FQGTGA. The CDR3 has 17 amino acids. The CDR3 protein is CASSPGLAGEGTDTQYF. The DNA of the CDR3 is TGTGCCAGCAGCCCCGGACTAGCGGGAGAGGGGACAGATACGCAGTATTTT.

This clone was counted between two and nine times. CDR3 sequence: CASSTLGQGNNEQFF. The CDR3 DNA follows: TGTGCCAGTAGTACCCTCGGACAGGGTAACAATGAGCAGTTCTTC. The rearrangement links TRBV19 to TRBJ2-1, with TRBD1 matching over 8 bases. Trimming at V came to 4 bases and at J to 5 bases, leaving 7 bases not matched to a gene. CDR1 LNHDA and CDR2 SQIVND come from the germline V gene (reference sequence). The CDR3 loop spans 15 amino acids.

The chain employs TRBV6-6 and TRBJ2-2; D perhaps matches TRBD1 (6 bases). Trimming stripped 10 bases from V and 1 base from J, with 13 bases between. This CDR3 has 14 residues. CDR1 is MNHNY and CDR2 is SVGAGI in the germline V gene (reference sequence). In DNA, the CDR3 is TGTGCCACGGACAGCGCATTGAACACCGGGGAGCTGTTTTTT. Encoded protein: CATDSALNTGELFF.

This clone was counted only a few times. The chain recombines TRBV7-9 with TRBJ1-6; D might be TRBD1 (5 bases). The CDR3 loop spans 16 amino acids. V lost 5 bases and J 7 bases, leaving 18 bases between the germline ends. CDR1 SEHNR and CDR2 FQNEAQ come from the germline V gene (reference sequence). The CDR3 DNA sequence: TGTGCCAGCAGCCGAACCCCAGGGATGGGCAATTCACCCCTCCACTTT. Protein sequence: CASSRTPGMGNSPLHF.

This clone was recorded a few times. The chain joins TRBV7-2 to TRBJ1-1, with D hard to call. CDR3 length equals 13 residues. Per the germline V gene, CDR1 is SGHTA and CDR2 is FQGNSA. V gave up 3 bases and J gave up 5 bases, with 10 bases separating them. The CDR3 sequence is CASSFEGLTEAFF. CDR3 nucleotide sequence: TGTGCCAGCAGCTTTGAGGGTTTGACTGAAGCTTTCTTT.

In this sample, this clone turned up a few times. The CDR3 DNA follows: TGCAGCGTCCAGGGAAACACCGGGGAGCTGTTTTTT. Encoded protein: CSVQGNTGELFF. The chain joins TRBV29-1 to TRBJ2-2; D is possibly TRBD1 (5 bases). V lost 6 bases and J 2 bases, leaving 7 bases between the germline ends. Per the germline V gene, CDR1 is SQVTM and CDR2 is ANQGSEA. This CDR3 is 12 amino acids long.

This clone occurred a few times. The J gene is TRBJ2-1, the V gene TRBV2; 13 positions match TRBD2. The CDR3 has 14 amino acids. CDR1 is SNHLY and CDR2 is FYNNEI in the germline V gene. V was clipped by 10 bases and J by 3 bases; unmatched bases: 3. The CDR3 spells CATRTSGGYNEQFF. CDR3 coding DNA: TGTGCCACCCGGACTAGCGGGGGCTACAATGAGCAGTTCTTC.

J is TRBJ2-1 and V is TRBV7-2; 9 bases align to TRBD1. Losses at the gene ends were 5 bases for V and 6 bases for J; bases not matched to a gene: 5. Germline CDR1 and CDR2: SGHTA and FQGNSA. This CDR3 is built from 14 residues. The CDR3 loop reads CASSPDRGRNEQFF. CDR3 in DNA: TGTGCCAGCAGCCCGGACAGGGGCCGCAATGAGCAGTTCTTC.

This clone was observed a handful of times. This chain joins TRBV28 and TRBJ2-7; D is unresolved. The CDR3 consists of 15 residues. Germline V gives CDR1 MDHEN, CDR2 SYDVKM. The germline V and J ends were trimmed by 0 bases and 0 bases, with 9 bases remaining between them. CDR3 in amino acids: CASSLWSRRSYEQYF. CDR3 coding DNA: TGTGCCAGCAGTTTATGGTCCAGGCGCTCCTACGAGCAGTACTTC.

This clone was counted only a few times. The rearrangement links TRBV7-3 to TRBJ2-7; TRBD1 matches at 7 bases. The CDR3 is 14 residues long. Looked up from germline, CDR1 is SGHTA and CDR2 is FQGTGA. V lost 5 bases, J lost 7 bases, and 11 bases stayed unmatched. In nucleotides, the CDR3 is TGTGCCAGCAGCGCCTCGGGACAGCCCGGGGAGCAGTACTTC. Amino acids: CASSASGQPGEQYF.

V and J are TRBV7-6 and TRBJ2-5, with a possible D match to TRBD1 (6 bases). From germline, CDR1 is SGHVS and CDR2 FNYEAQ. The CDR3 has 14 amino acids. V lost 4 bases and J 14 bases, leaving 23 bases between the germline ends. The CDR3 sequence is CASSSAAGTPTLYF. The CDR3 region has the DNA TGTGCCAGCAGCTCCGCCGCCGGGACACCTACCCTCTACTTC.

The rearrangement uses TRBV28 and TRBJ2-7; 8 nucleotides agree with TRBD1. This CDR3 spans 15 amino acids. V trimming: 5 bases; J trimming: 4 bases; junction bases outside the gene matches: 10. Germline values: CDR1 MDHEN, CDR2 SYDVKM. The CDR3 loop reads CASSPRTGTGYEQYF. CDR3 coding DNA: TGTGCCAGCAGTCCGCGGACAGGGACGGGTTACGAGCAGTACTTC.

In this sample, this clone turned up a few times. This sequence joins TRBV10-3 and TRBJ1-2; a possible D gene is TRBD1 (6 bases). Germline CDR1 and CDR2: ENHRY and SYGVKD. V shed 5 bases and J shed 1 base, with 11 bases lying between them. The CDR3 runs to 14 residues. The CDR3 here is CAISFQDSNYGYTF. CDR3 coding DNA: TGTGCCATCAGTTTCCAGGACAGTAACTATGGCTACACCTTC.

The gene calls are TRBV4-2 and TRBJ2-5; 12 nucleotides line up with TRBD2. V was pared by 5 bases and J by 8 bases, with 9 bases of the junction left unmatched. This CDR3 has 15 residues. The germline V gene has CDR1 LGHNA and CDR2 YNFKEQ. The CDR3 here is CASSTRRGLAGTQYF. In DNA form, the CDR3 reads TGTGCCAGCAGCACCCGCCGAGGACTAGCGGGAACCCAGTACTTC.